Included here is one T cell receptor beta chain sequence, with context. The data were obtained in a study of cytomegalovirus exposure and HLA in healthy donors. CDR1 and CDR2 from the germline V gene are ENHRY and SYGVKD. V shed 6 bases and J 9 bases; nucleotides not matched to a gene: 16. This CDR3 has 16 residues. With 60 Vbeta and 13 Jbeta primers, the PCR was carried out. Repertoires were generated with immunoSEQ multiplex PCR, while TCRdb's copy carries only in-frame clones and drops some. The table shows about 160,000 clones, with over 65% occurring only once. Source material: PBMCs. V gene TRBV10-3 combines with J gene TRBJ2-1, with 8 bases identical to TRBD1. The sequence was collected from a middle-aged man in good health and CMV-seropositive. The CDR3 region has the DNA TGTGCCATCAGGCCCGGGACAGGCCAATCGGCGAGTGAGCAGTTCTTC. Translation: CAIRPGTGQSASEQFF.